The clone carrying this T cell receptor (beta chain) appeared many times. Its antigen is currently unknown. The CDR3 runs to 13 residues. The germline CDR1 and CDR2 sequences are SQVTM and ANQGSEA. Trimming removed 7 bases at V and 1 base at J, with 14 bases between. The data were taken from a study of T-cell memory formation after mild COVID-19. TCR alpha and TCR beta cDNA libraries with sample barcodes and UMIs came from 5'RACE using constant-segment primers. From the 5' RACE reads, TCRdb called clonotypes with MiXCR, one entry per CDR3 protein. This table holds over 130,000 distinct CDR3 sequences, roughly 13% found once. Whole-study findings and limits: Contracting CD4+ clones were located mainly in CM and EM, and CD8+ clones in EMRA. Contracting clones from day 15 to 85 had balanced CD4/CD8; later expanders favoured CD4+. Prior to infection, memory already included some responding clones, suggesting cross-reactive memory joined.

The sequenced sample was PBMCs or a T cell subset sorted from them (not recorded which). The TCR was taken from an adult woman who had mild COVID-19 (a few samples of this study predate the infection). Cell type and time point are not known. This chain uses TRBV29-1 with TRBJ2-7, with a possible D match to TRBD1 (5 bases). CDR3 coding DNA: TGCAGCGCCAAGGACACAGAGTCCTACGAGCAGTACTTC. It is translated as CSAKDTESYEQYF.